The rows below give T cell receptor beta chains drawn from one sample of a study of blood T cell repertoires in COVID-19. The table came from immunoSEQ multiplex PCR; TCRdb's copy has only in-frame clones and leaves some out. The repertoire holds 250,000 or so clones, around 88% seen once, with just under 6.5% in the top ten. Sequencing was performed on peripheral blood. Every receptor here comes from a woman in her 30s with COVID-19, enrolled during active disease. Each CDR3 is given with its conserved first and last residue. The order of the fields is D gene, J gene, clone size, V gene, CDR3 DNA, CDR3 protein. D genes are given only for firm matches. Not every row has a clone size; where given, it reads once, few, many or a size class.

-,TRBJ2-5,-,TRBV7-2,TGTGCCAGCAGCCCTGGACTCCGCCCGGAGACCCAGTACTTC,CASSPGLRPETQYF
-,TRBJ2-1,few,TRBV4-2,TGTGCCAGCAGCCCGACGGACAGATCCTACAATGAGCAGTTCTTC,CASSPTDRSYNEQFF
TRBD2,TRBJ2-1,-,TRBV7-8,TGTGCCAGCAGCCCGGGGACTAGCGGGAGCTGGGAGCAGTTCTTC,CASSPGTSGSWEQFF
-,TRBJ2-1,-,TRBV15,TGTGCCACCAGCAGAGAATACGACATCAATGAGCAGTTCTTC,CATSREYDINEQFF
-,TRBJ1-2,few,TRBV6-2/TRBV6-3,TGTGCCAGCAGCTCCCTGTTCGGGGGGAACTATGGCTACACCTTC,CASSSLFGGNYGYTF
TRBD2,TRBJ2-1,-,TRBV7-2,TGTGCCAGCAGCTTAGCGGGAGGGAGTCTGTCCCTACATGAGCAGTTCTTC,CASSLAGGSLSLHEQFF
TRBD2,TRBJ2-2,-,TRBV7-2,TGTGCCAGCAGCTTAGGAGGGACTAATCCCACCGGGGAGCTGTTTTTT,CASSLGGTNPTGELFF
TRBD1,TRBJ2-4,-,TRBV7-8,TGTGCCAGCAGCCCTGACAGGGTCCTAGCCAAAAACATTCAGTACTTC,CASSPDRVLAKNIQYF
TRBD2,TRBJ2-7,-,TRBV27,TGTGCCAGCAGTTCGAAGGGAGGGGTCTACGAGCAGTACTTC,CASSSKGGVYEQYF
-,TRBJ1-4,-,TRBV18,TGTGCCAGCTCACCACCGGAGGTGCGTGAAAAACTGTTTTTT,CASSPPEVREKLFF
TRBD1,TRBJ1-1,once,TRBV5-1,TGCGCCAGCAGCTTGCTCGGGACAGGGATGGGGAACACTGAAGCTTTCTTT,CASSLLGTGMGNTEAFF
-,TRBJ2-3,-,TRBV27,TGTGCCAGCACTTCGGGACTTCTACACAGGGATACGCAGTATTTT,CASTSGLLHRDTQYF
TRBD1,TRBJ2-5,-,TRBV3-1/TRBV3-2,TGTGCCAGCAGCCAAGTCTTTCCGACCGGGACAGGGGTTTCTGGGCGAGAGACCCAGTACTTC,CASSQVFPTGTGVSGRETQYF
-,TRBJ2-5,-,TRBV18,TGTGCCAGCTCACCAACTTACAGGGATAAGGAGACCCAGTACTTC,CASSPTYRDKETQYF
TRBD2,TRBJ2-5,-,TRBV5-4,TGTGCCAGCAACCGTAAAGGGGAGGGCCCCAAGACCCAGTACTTC,CASNRKGEGPKTQYF
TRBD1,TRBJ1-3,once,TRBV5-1,TGCGCCAGCAGCTTGGTAGGGGGCGCGCGGGGAAACACCATATATTTT,CASSLVGGARGNTIYF
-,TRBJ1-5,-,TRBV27,TGTGCCAGCAGTTTTCGGGGTCGGGGCAATCAGCCCCAGCATTTT,CASSFRGRGNQPQHF
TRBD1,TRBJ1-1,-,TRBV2,TGTGCCAGCAGTGGGGACAGCCTCTATGAAGCTTTCTTT,CASSGDSLYEAFF
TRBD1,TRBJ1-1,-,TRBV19,TGTGCCAGTAGTATAGTTGAGGGGGCCCATGAAGCTTTCTTT,CASSIVEGAHEAFF
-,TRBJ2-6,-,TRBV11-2,TGTGCCAGCAGCTGGCAGGTCGGTCGCTCTGGGGCCAACGTCCTGACTTTC,CASSWQVGRSGANVLTF
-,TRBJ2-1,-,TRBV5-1,TGCGCCAGCAGCCCCTCGACAGGCAATGAGCAGTTCTTC,CASSPSTGNEQFF
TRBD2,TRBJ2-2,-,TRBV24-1,TGTGCCACCTCCCGGACTAGCGGGGGGACCGGGGAGCTGTTTTTT,CATSRTSGGTGELFF
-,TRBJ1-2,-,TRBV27,TGTGCCAGCAGTTTATCTGCGAACTATGGCTACACCTTC,CASSLSANYGYTF
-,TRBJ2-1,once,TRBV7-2,TGTGCCAGCAGCTTCGGGGAGTACAATGAGCAGTTCTTC,CASSFGEYNEQFF
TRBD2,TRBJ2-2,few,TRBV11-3,TGTGCCAGCAGTCCGGGACTAGCGGGGACCTTTTGGAACACCGGGGAGCTGTTTTTT,CASSPGLAGTFWNTGELFF
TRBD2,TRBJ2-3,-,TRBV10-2,TGCGCCAGCAGTGAGCTAGCGGGGGGCCTCACAGATACGCAGTATTTT,CASSELAGGLTDTQYF
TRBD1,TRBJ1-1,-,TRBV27,TGTGCCAGCAGCCCACTGGACAGGATCAACACTGAAGCTTTCTTT,CASSPLDRINTEAFF
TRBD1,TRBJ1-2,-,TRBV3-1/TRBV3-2,TGTGCCAGCAGCCACATGGACAGGGGGCGCGGAACTGGCTACACCTTC,CASSHMDRGRGTGYTF
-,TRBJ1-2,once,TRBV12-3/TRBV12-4,TGTGCCAGCAGCCGACAGGTGAACTATGGCTACACCTTC,CASSRQVNYGYTF